Sequencing of this T cell receptor beta chain was carried out in a study of blood T cell repertoires in COVID-19 (dated by TCRdb to about 2020). At the level of the whole study: The collaborator samples originated in the United States, Italy and Spain and spanned the acute and convalescent phases of COVID-19. The material from the prospective study consisted of cDNA or gDNA derived from T cells, B-cell-depleted T cells, or PBMCs. HLA class I and class II types, where available, came from metadata supplied by the sample provider rather than from assay-based typing. A de-identified subject ID, COVID-19 status, age in years and sex were almost always included in the sample metadata. The samples were drawn from the first 160 participants of the ongoing ImmuneRACE study and from over 950 subjects provided by 6 global collaborators. A freely available public database, intended as a resource for researchers studying the immune response to SARS-CoV-2, is where the repertoires were released. Subjects who had been exposed to COVID-19, were actively infected with it, or had recovered from it provided the deeply sampled blood TCRbeta repertoires that made up the dataset.

Here is what the overall study found, with its caveats: How much clinical and demographic metadata was included differed by source and by participant, and the metadata was provided uncurated.

Enrolling through a virtual design, the prospective study's participants ranged in age from roughly 18 to 95 years and lived across about two dozen United States geographic areas. To assign participants to cohorts, the prospective study relied on clinical history that participants themselves reported in a screening survey and a study questionnaire. ImmuneRACE Cohort 3 recovered participants were defined by two consecutive negative NP/OP PCR tests, healthcare professional clearance, or symptom resolution. In the prospective study, whole blood, serum and a nasopharyngeal or oropharyngeal swab were collected from each participant by mobile phlebotomists. Prospective study participants could optionally give additional blood draws and questionnaires over an approximately two-month period. Before DNA extraction, blood samples from the prospective study were shipped at room temperature or frozen. The immunoSEQ Assay, a bias-controlled multiplex PCR, was used to amplify TCRbeta CDR3 regions from genomic DNA. For the original study's pipeline: Within the assay, amplification of reference gene primers was used to estimate how many nucleated cells each sample contained. To quantify the absolute abundance of each unique TCRbeta CDR3 rearrangement, sequence reads were collapsed and filtered. Productive Simpson clonality was computed per sample as the square root of Simpson's diversity index over productive rearrangements. Drawn from immuneACCESS, this table holds only the in-frame rearrangements with V and J called that TCRdb kept. Clones are partly lost; checked studies trace under half to an unresolved V gene and leave the rest unexplained. D and trimming were read from the DNA, whereas the V and J calls and clone size are those reported in that table. The sample has fewer than 400,000 clones on record, more than 75% of them singletons. Roughly 9.4% of the sample is held by the ten biggest clonotypes.

Comments on this clone: Its antigen remains unidentified. No qualities accompany the bases; no much larger clone lies one base away.

Its CDR3 holds 15 amino acids, cysteine through phenylalanine. Just CDR3 DNA is preserved here, 45 bases in frame from base 1. CDR1 and CDR2 were assigned from the germline V gene as SQVTM and ANQGSEA. V lost 6 bases and J lost 5 bases, and the count of bases not matched to a germline gene is 15. The material sequenced was PBMCs or T cells enriched from blood (not recorded which). This receptor was taken from a woman aged 50 to 60 who had recovered from COVID-19. The chain was built from TRBV29-1 and TRBJ2-7; 8 central nucleotides agree with TRBD1. CDR3 loop: CSVDDRGAGTDEQYF. The DNA is TGCAGCGTGGACGACAGGGGCGCTGGTACGGACGAGCAGTACTTC.